This T cell receptor beta chain came from a study of T cell repertoires in cytomegalovirus infection. Overall study context: Indications came from public TCR beta signatures; they pointed to CMV infection and to a matching HLA type. Study-level findings and limits: Ex vivo responses were dominated by HLA-C-restricted CMV-specific TCR beta clonotypes. Cumulative frequency of public TCR beta families picked out carriers of CMV plus the relevant HLA.

This clonotype appeared many times. The antigen remains undetermined. TCRdb reanalysed the reads using MiXCR and keeps one entry per CDR3 protein. The sample carries 290,000 or so distinct CDR3 sequences, around 10% recorded once. The clonotype comes from a human donor in good health (CMV status not recorded). Some clones in this sample may be carry-over from other donors' samples. Material: PBMCs.

The DNA of the CDR3 is TGTGCCAGCAGCTTAGCCGACAGTTACGAGCAGTACTTC. It specifies CASSLADSYEQYF. This chain connects TRBV7-9 to TRBJ2-7, with a tentative D call TRBD1 (5 bases). This CDR3 is built from 13 residues. Germline CDR1 SEHNR, CDR2 FQNEAQ (reference sequence). Trimming left V 0 bases short and J 4 bases short, with 7 bases between.